Below are 30 T cell receptor beta chains sequenced from a single sample in a study of T cell repertoires in cytomegalovirus infection. TCRdb re-analysed the reads in MiXCR, keeping a single row per CDR3 protein. The table lists roughly 760,000 distinct CDR3 sequences, 35% of them singletons. What was sequenced was PBMCs. Receptor source: a human donor in good health (CMV status not recorded). Some clones in this sample may be carry-over from other donors' samples.

Notes on this clonotype: The junction departs from germline at one end; a sequencing error may be responsible. V gene TRBV12-3 or TRBV12-4 combines with J gene TRBJ1-2, with D tentatively TRBD1 (6 bases). This CDR3 spans 13 amino acids. The chain's CDR3 is CASSFGGRGGYTF. CDR3 DNA: TGCGCCAGCAGTTTTGGGGGGCGGGGTGGCTACACCTTC.

As concerns this clonotype: A clone one base away is much larger, so this may be a read error. The V and J genes are TRBV6-5 and TRBJ1-1; D not resolved. CDR3 length: 13 amino acids. V was trimmed by 1 base and J by 1 base, leaving 4 bases between them. CDR1 and CDR2 (germline): MNHEY, SVGAGI. DNA of the CDR3: TGTGCCAGCAGTTACTACGGGAACACTGAAGCTTTCTTT. Residues: CASSYYGNTEAFF.

This clonotype was seen only a few times. The chain combines TRBV10-3 with TRBJ2-7, with TRBD1 as a possible D gene (5 bases). From germline, CDR1 is ENHRY and CDR2 SYGVKD. The length of the CDR3 is 14 residues. The V and J ends lost 0 bases and 3 bases respectively, with 9 bases between them. CDR3 loop: CAISESTENYEQYF. CDR3 nucleotides: TGTGCCATCAGTGAGTCGACAGAGAACTACGAGCAGTACTTC.

The CDR3 DNA reads as TGCAGTGCTAGTTGGGGTGAGCAGTTCTTC. It is translated as CSASWGEQFF. The chain has TRBV20-1 and TRBJ2-1; D is ambiguous. This CDR3 comprises 10 residues. V was clipped by 3 bases and J by 9 bases, with 6 bases between them. Germline CDR1 and CDR2: DFQATT and SNEGSKA (reference sequence).

This clonotype was counted only a few times. CDR3 sequence reads: CASVGGDSLHEQYF. In DNA, the CDR3 is TGTGCCAGCGTGGGGGGGGACTCTCTGCACGAGCAGTACTTC. The gene calls are TRBV6-6 and TRBJ2-7, with 7 bases matching TRBD2. J lost 5 bases, V lost 8 bases, and 12 bases had no gene match. Germline CDR1 is MNHNY and CDR2 is SVGAGI (reference sequence). This CDR3 contains 14 residues.

This clonotype was counted a few times. The V and J genes are TRBV14 and TRBJ2-7; 14 bases fit TRBD2. The CDR3 contains 16 residues. Germline V gene lookup returns CDR1 SGHDN and CDR2 FVKESK. With V trimmed by 4 bases and J by 5 bases, 7 bases remained unmatched. DNA of the CDR3: TGTGCCAGCAGCCGAGGGACTAGCGGGAGACGGCACGAGCAGTACTTC. It specifies CASSRGTSGRRHEQYF.

This clonotype was counted between two and nine times. The CDR3 region is CASSSQAAFSYNEQFF. In nucleotides, the CDR3 is TGTGCCAGCAGTTCTCAAGCGGCCTTCTCCTACAATGAGCAGTTCTTC. This chain connects TRBV27 to TRBJ2-1, with TRBD2 as a possible D gene (5 bases). CDR3 size: 16 residues. CDR1 is MNHEY, CDR2 SMNVEV, per germline (reference sequence). V was clipped by 4 bases and J by 0 bases, with 13 bases between them.

Only a few counts were recorded for this clonotype. This chain uses TRBV5-4 with TRBJ2-3, with 9 nucleotides matching TRBD1. The length of the CDR3 is 15 residues. V lost 3 bases to trimming and J lost 4 bases; unmatched junction nucleotides: 6. Per germline, CDR1 SGHNT and CDR2 YYREEE (reference sequence). Written as DNA, the CDR3 is TGTGCCAGCAGCTCCCGGGACAGGGCTTCAGATACGCAGTATTTT. Its protein product is CASSSRDRASDTQYF.

A word on this clonotype: The junction differs from germline at one of its ends, possibly a read error. Here the CDR3 DNA reads TGTGCAAGCAGCCCGGGACAGTGGGCGCGGGCAGATACGCAGTATTTT. Translation: CASSPGQWARADTQYF. The gene calls are TRBV5-4 and TRBJ2-3; 7 nucleotides align to TRBD1. Germline V gene sequence: CDR1 SGHNT, CDR2 YYREEE (reference sequence). CDR3 length equals 16 residues.

The chain is built from TRBV12-3 or TRBV12-4 and TRBJ2-7; D possibly corresponds to TRBD1 (5 bases). V lost 4 bases to trimming and J lost 6 bases, with 10 bases between them. The CDR3 consists of 12 residues. CDR3 nucleotides: TGTGCCAGCAGTTCAGGGTATAGCGAGCAGTACTTC. As protein: CASSSGYSEQYF.

The chain employs TRBV6-1 and TRBJ1-5; 10 bases match TRBD1. The CDR3 has 15 residues. J gave up 6 bases and V 7 bases, and 9 bases lay outside the gene matches. Germline V CDR1 and CDR2: MNHNS, SASEGT. The CDR3 spells CASTLDRGRSQPQHF. CDR3 nucleotides: TGTGCCAGCACTCTAGACAGGGGGCGAAGTCAGCCCCAGCATTTT.

In its sample, this clonotype was seen many times. The J gene is TRBJ1-2, the V gene TRBV19; D ambiguous. This CDR3 contains 12 residues. The V end was cut by 5 bases, the J end by 3 bases, with 7 bases between. Germline CDR1 and CDR2: LNHDA and SQIVND (reference sequence). The CDR3: CASSGEDYGYTF. CDR3 sequence (DNA): TGTGCCAGTAGTGGGGAGGACTATGGCTACACCTTC.

The table lists this clonotype with many counts. The chain employs TRBV7-2 and TRBJ2-1; 14 positions agree with TRBD2. This CDR3 contains 21 residues. CDR1 SGHTA and CDR2 FQGNSA come from the germline V gene. With 5 bases clipped from V and 7 bases from J, the junction kept 22 bases outside the gene matches. CDR3 in DNA: TGTGCCAGCAGCCCCGATTTCCCACTAAACAGGACTAGCGGGAGGCTTAATGAGCAGTTCTTC. This gives the protein CASSPDFPLNRTSGRLNEQFF.

This chain connects TRBV10-2 to TRBJ2-5; the D gene is possibly TRBD2 (6 bases). V lost 4 bases and J 2 bases, leaving 14 bases between the germline ends. CDR3 size: 15 residues. Germline V gene lookup returns CDR1 WSHSY and CDR2 SAAADI. Here the CDR3 DNA reads TGCGCCAGCAGTGTAGGGAGGTGGCAGCAAGAGACCCAGTACTTC. Its protein product is CASSVGRWQQETQYF.

This clonotype occurred once. The rearrangement links TRBV6-2 or TRBV6-3 to TRBJ2-5; D remains ambiguous. Trimming took 2 bases from V and 4 from J, leaving 5 bases between them. CDR1 MNHEY and CDR2 SVGEGT come from the germline V gene. This CDR3 comprises 12 residues. CDR3 region: CASSYRAETQYF. The CDR3, as DNA: TGTGCCAGCAGTTACCGAGCAGAGACCCAGTACTTC.

The rearrangement joins TRBV4-1 to TRBJ2-2, with 7 bases that match TRBD1. The CDR3 has 17 residues. V lost 0 bases and J lost 0; bases outside the gene matches: 4. Germline V gene data show CDR1 as MGHRA and CDR2 as YSYEKL. This CDR3 is CASSQERDSANTGELFF. The CDR3 nucleotides read TGCGCCAGCAGCCAAGAGAGGGACAGTGCGAACACCGGGGAGCTGTTTTTT.

Concerning this clonotype itself: Compared with germline, one end of the junction differs, possibly owing to a read error. The gene calls are TRBV5-3 and TRBJ2-7, with D tentatively TRBD2 (5 bases). TRBV5-3 has ORF status, its function being uncertain. The CDR3 length is 14 residues. CDR3 sequence reads: CASSWVGDSYEQYF. The CDR3 coding sequence is TGTGCCAGCAGCTGGGTGGGAGATTCCTACGAGCAGTACTTC.

V is TRBV9 and J is TRBJ2-7; no reliable D call. With 3 bases removed from V and 7 bases from J, the gap between germline ends came to 20 bases. The CDR3 is made up of 15 amino acids. Looked up from germline, CDR1 is SGDLS and CDR2 is YYNGEE. The CDR3 here is CASSEAPDKLREQYF. As DNA, the CDR3 is TGTGCCAGCAGCGAGGCGCCGGATAAACTCAGGGAGCAGTACTTC.

The chain is built from TRBV11-2 and TRBJ1-6, with D possibly matching TRBD1 (5 bases). The CDR3 consists of 18 residues. V shed 3 bases and J shed 0 bases, with 15 bases lying between them. Looked up from germline, CDR1 is SGHAT and CDR2 is FQNNGV. The CDR3 sequence: CASSFSGLPSSYNSPLHF. In DNA form, the CDR3 reads TGTGCCAGCAGCTTCTCGGGACTCCCGAGCTCCTATAATTCACCCCTCCACTTT. The full variable domain, with the rest looked up from reference TRBV11-2 and TRBJ1-6, is EAGVAQSPRYKIIEKRQSVAFWCNPISGHATLYWYQQILGQGPKLLIQFQNNGVVDDSQLPKDRFSAERLKGVDSTLKIQPAKLEDSAVYLCASSFSGLPSSYNSPLHFGNGTRLTVT.

About this clonotype itself: A junction boundary mismatches the germline segment, possibly from a read error. The rearrangement uses TRBV6-4 and TRBJ1-2; 7 positions match TRBD1. The CDR3 length is 14 residues. Germline values: CDR1 MRHNA, CDR2 SNTAGT. DNA of the CDR3: TGTGCCACCAGTGACGGGACAGCACTATATGGCTACACCTTC. Protein: CATSDGTALYGYTF.

The chain employs TRBV20-1 and TRBJ1-2; D possibly corresponds to TRBD1 (5 bases). Germline CDR1 DFQATT, CDR2 SNEGSKA (reference sequence). There are 18 residues in the CDR3. V was pared by 6 bases and J by 1 base, with 27 bases between. This CDR3 reads CSARVTPETSFSNYGYTF. The CDR3 region has the DNA TGCAGTGCCAGGGTGACTCCGGAGACTAGTTTTAGTAACTATGGCTACACCTTC.

CDR3 residues: CASSFWPPVTDTQYF. The CDR3 region has the DNA TGTGCCAGCAGTTTCTGGCCCCCTGTGACAGATACGCAGTATTTT. The genes are TRBV12-3 or TRBV12-4 and TRBJ2-3; D gene uncertain. Trimming cost V 3 bases and J 3 bases, with 13 bases left between them. This CDR3 is 15 amino acids long.

V and J are TRBV19 and TRBJ2-5, with D unclear. Germline V lookup: CDR1 LNHDA, CDR2 SQIVND (reference sequence). The germline V and J ends were trimmed by 3 bases and 5 bases, with 13 bases remaining between them. This CDR3 region has 14 residues. CDR3 sequence (DNA): TGTGCCAGTAGTATTTCGCAGCGAACGGAGACCCAGTACTTC. Translated: CASSISQRTETQYF.

This clonotype was observed at least ten times. The chain has TRBV7-6 and TRBJ2-1; the D gene could be TRBD1 or TRBD2 (6 bases each). Trimming removed 5 bases at V and 10 bases at J, with 21 bases between. In germline, CDR1 is SGHVS, CDR2 FNYEAQ. CDR3 length: 15 residues. The DNA of the CDR3 is TGTGCCAGCAGCCTCCTCCGGACTGGGGGGACAGAGCAGTTCTTC. Translation gives CASSLLRTGGTEQFF.

This clonotype was found a few times. For the CDR3, the DNA is TGTGCCAGCAGCCCCGCCGGGATGAGCAATCAGCCCCAGCATTTT. Its protein is CASSPAGMSNQPQHF. The chain links TRBV11-2 to TRBJ1-5; D remains unclear. V lost 5 bases and J lost 1, with 12 bases in between. Germline V gene data show CDR1 as SGHAT and CDR2 as FQNNGV. The length of the CDR3 is 15 residues. The full variable domain, rest sourced from reference TRBV11-2 and TRBJ1-5, is EAGVAQSPRYKIIEKRQSVAFWCNPISGHATLYWYQQILGQGPKLLIQFQNNGVVDDSQLPKDRFSAERLKGVDSTLKIQPAKLEDSAVYLCASSPAGMSNQPQHFGDGTRLSIL.

Points on this clonotype: A read error may account for a junction end that differs from germline. V is TRBV28 and J is TRBJ1-3, with D hard to call. Germline assignment: CDR1 MDHEN and CDR2 SYDVKM. The CDR3 has 15 residues. The chain's CDR3 is CASLTVISSGTTIYF. CDR3 bases: TGTGCCAGCCTTACCGTGATTAGCTCTGGAACCACCATATATTTT.

The rearrangement links TRBV7-2 to TRBJ1-2; D uncertain. Per germline, CDR1 SGHTA and CDR2 FQGNSA. V lost 5 bases, J lost 4 bases, and 14 bases lay in between. The CDR3 is 14 residues long. The CDR3 bases are TGTGCCAGCAGCCCCCGGGGAGAGGGCTATGGCTACACCTTC. Amino acid sequence: CASSPRGEGYGYTF.

The chain uses TRBV19 and TRBJ1-1; weak D call: TRBD1 (5 bases). V lost 5 bases and J lost 2, with 12 bases in between. The germline gives CDR1 LNHDA, CDR2 SQIVND (reference sequence). This CDR3 is 14 amino acids long. The CDR3 bases are TGTGCCAGTAGTTCCGGGACGGATAACACTGAAGCTTTCTTT. Translated, it gives CASSSGTDNTEAFF.

This clonotype was found a few times. The chain couples TRBV28 to TRBJ1-4; D perhaps matches TRBD1 (5 bases). CDR1 is MDHEN and CDR2 is SYDVKM in the germline V gene. This CDR3 region has 15 residues. The V end lost 9 bases, the J end lost 10 bases, and 24 bases lay between the germline ends. The CDR3 here is CASTGGSRGGGKLFF. The CDR3 region has the DNA TGTGCCAGTACAGGAGGATCCCGGGGCGGCGGAAAACTGTTTTTT.

This clonotype has a count of ten or more. The genes are TRBV7-8 and TRBJ1-1; 9 nucleotides match TRBD1. This CDR3 is 16 amino acids long. Trimming cost V 5 bases and J 2 bases; bases outside gene matches: 9. Germline V CDR1 and CDR2: SGHVS, FQNEAQ. DNA of the CDR3: TGTGCCAGCAGCGAAACCGGGACAGGGAGCAACACTGAAGCTTTCTTT. Its protein is CASSETGTGSNTEAFF.